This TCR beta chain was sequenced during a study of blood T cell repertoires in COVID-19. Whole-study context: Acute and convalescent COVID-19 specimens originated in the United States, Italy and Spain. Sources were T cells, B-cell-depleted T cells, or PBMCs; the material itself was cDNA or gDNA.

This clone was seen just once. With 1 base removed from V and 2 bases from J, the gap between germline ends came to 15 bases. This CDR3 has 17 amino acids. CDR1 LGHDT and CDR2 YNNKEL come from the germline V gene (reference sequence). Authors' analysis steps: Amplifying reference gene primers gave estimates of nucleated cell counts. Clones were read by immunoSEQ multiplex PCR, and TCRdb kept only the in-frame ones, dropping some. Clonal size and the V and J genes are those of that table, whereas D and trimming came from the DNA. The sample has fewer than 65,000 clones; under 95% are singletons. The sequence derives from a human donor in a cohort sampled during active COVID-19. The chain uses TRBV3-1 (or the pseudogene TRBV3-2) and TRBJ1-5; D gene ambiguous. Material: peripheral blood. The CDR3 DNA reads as TGTGCCAGCAGCCAAGGTACCGGAGCCGGTGGCAATCAGCCCCAGCATTTT. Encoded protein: CASSQGTGAGGNQPQHF.